This paragraph reports one TCR beta chain. Its antigen is not known. Profiling relied on immunoSEQ multiplex PCR, and the TCRdb table lists in-frame clones only, not all of them. The sample lists 25,000 to 35,000 clones; roughly 88% were seen once. These data are taken from a study of chemoradiotherapy in HPV16-positive cancers. Overall study results and limits: Non-HPV-specific T cells did not expand in tumors during treatment, whereas candidate HPV-specific clones and E7-related motifs did. HPV-responsive T-cell expansion during chemoradiotherapy was linked to improved recurrence-free survival in HPV16-positive patients.

Trimming took 1 base from V and 6 from J, leaving 12 bases between them. The CDR3 has 14 residues. Germline lookup yields CDR1 SGHDN and CDR2 FVKESK. The starting material was blood, obtained from a patient who underwent chemoradiotherapy. The sequence derives from a human donor with HPV-associated anogenital cancer. The chain recombines TRBV14 with TRBJ1-2; tentatively, D is TRBD1 (5 bases). CDR3 nucleotide sequence: TGTGCCAGCAGCCAAGCAGGGTATTCACATGGCTACACCTTC. Its translation: CASSQAGYSHGYTF. Full variable domain (remainder filled in from reference TRBV14 and TRBJ1-2): EAGVTQFPSHSVIEKGQTVTLRCDPISGHDNLYWYRRVMGKEIKFLLHFVKESKQDESGMPNNRFLAERTGGTYSTLKVQPAELEDSGVYFCASSQAGYSHGYTFGSGTRLTVV.